This T cell receptor beta chain was captured in a study of shared clonotypes between healthy human individuals. Study-level information: Those who served as donors were a couple of women and three men between the ages of 18 and 49.

Replicate PCRs run on sorted subsets employed 200 to 250 ng DNA, around 31,000 T cell genomes. Produced via immunoSEQ multiplex PCR; TCRdb's table is partial and in-frame only. The sample holds 2.5 million or so clones; over 85% are singletons and the top ten take over 0.12%. Study-wide points: Collection of samples was limited to blood; tissue repertoires likely differ. In four donors, around 5% of naive CD4 clonotypes appeared in common.

For this clone: Its antigen is currently unknown.

The source of this sequence is a man younger than 35 in good health. Material: naive CD4+ T cells sorted from blood. As for subset: CD45RA+ positively selected.

The CDR3 coding sequence is TGTGCCAGCAGTGTACTAGCGGGAGTGGGAGATACGCAGTATTTT. This translates into CASSVLAGVGDTQYF. The chain has TRBV6-1 and TRBJ2-3; TRBD2 agrees at 11 bases. The CDR3 length is 15 residues. V was clipped by 4 bases and J by 5 bases; unmatched bases: 5. Germline V gene sequence: CDR1 MNHNS, CDR2 SASEGT.